The T cell receptor (beta chain) described here comes from a study of blood T cell repertoires in COVID-19. The V gene lost 3 bases and the J gene lost 7 bases, with 12 bases spanning the gap. Germline CDR1 is MRHNA and CDR2 is SNTAGT. This CDR3 contains 14 residues. Here immunoSEQ multiplex PCR was the method, and the copy in TCRdb shows in-frame clones only, minus some. The sample shows around 180,000 clones, about 87% of them seen only once. The source of this sequence is a man aged 55 to 70 with acute or convalescent COVID-19. The J gene is TRBJ2-2, the V gene TRBV6-4, with D possibly matching TRBD1 (6 bases). The sequenced sample was peripheral blood. CDR3 amino acids: CASSERGQRGELFF. The CDR3 nucleotides read TGTGCCAGCAGTGAGCGCGGACAGCGCGGGGAGCTGTTTTTT.